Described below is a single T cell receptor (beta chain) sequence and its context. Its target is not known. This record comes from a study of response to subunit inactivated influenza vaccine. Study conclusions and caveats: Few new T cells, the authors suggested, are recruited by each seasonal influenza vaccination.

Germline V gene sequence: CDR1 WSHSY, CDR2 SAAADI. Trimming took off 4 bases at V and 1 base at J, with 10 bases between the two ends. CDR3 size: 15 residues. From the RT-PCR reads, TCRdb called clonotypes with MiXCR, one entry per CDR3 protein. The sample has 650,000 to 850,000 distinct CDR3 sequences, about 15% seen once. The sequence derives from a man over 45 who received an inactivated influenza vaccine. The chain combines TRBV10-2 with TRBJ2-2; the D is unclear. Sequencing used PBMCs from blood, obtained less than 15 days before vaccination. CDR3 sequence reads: CASSAGTLNTGELFF. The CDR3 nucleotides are TGCGCCAGCAGTGCGGGCACCTTGAACACCGGGGAGCTGTTTTTT.